These 6 T cell receptor beta chains share one sample of origin, sequenced in a study of CD8 T cells in Susac syndrome. Random hexamers were used to reverse transcribe the RNA input (about 0.5 to 1 ug). MiXCR, applied by TCRdb to the immunoSEQ multiplex PCR reads, yields one record per CDR3 protein. The table includes roughly 200,000 distinct CDR3 sequences, around 94% detected once. Material for sequencing was CD4+ T cells from PBMCs. Receptors originate from a human donor with Susac syndrome.

This rearrangement joins TRBV20-1 to TRBJ2-7; 7 bases are shared with TRBD2. CDR1 and CDR2 (germline): DFQATT, SNEGSKA (reference sequence). CDR3 length: 15 amino acids. V was clipped by 6 bases and J by 6 bases; unmatched bases: 17. The CDR3 region is CSALPSTSATSEQYF. In DNA form, the CDR3 reads TGCAGTGCCCTCCCCTCAACTAGCGCCACCTCCGAGCAGTACTTC.

V gene TRBV30 combines with J gene TRBJ1-4; TRBD1 aligns across 7 bases. The CDR3 covers 13 residues. Germline loops: CDR1 GTSNPN, CDR2 SVGIG (reference sequence). V lost 3 bases to trimming and J lost 8 bases; unmatched junction nucleotides: 6. CDR3 nucleotides: TGTGCCTGGAGAGACAGGGTGGAGGAAAAACTGTTTTTT. Translated: CAWRDRVEEKLFF.

This chain links TRBV20-1 with TRBJ1-1, with 7 bases that match TRBD1. The V gene end was trimmed by 2 bases and the J gene end by 4 bases; junction bases not matched to a gene: 7. CDR1 is DFQATT, CDR2 SNEGSKA, per germline (reference sequence). The CDR3 totals 14 residues. CDR3 in DNA: TGCAGTGCTAGAAGATTCGACAGGGTCACTGAAGCTTTCTTT. It codes for CSARRFDRVTEAFF.

The chain recombines TRBV27 with TRBJ2-1, with TRBD2 matching over 11 bases. The CDR3 length is 15 residues. Trimming cost V 6 bases and J 5 bases; bases outside gene matches: 6. Germline loops: CDR1 MNHEY, CDR2 SMNVEV (reference sequence). The CDR3 nucleotides are TGTGCCAGCAGCCCTCGACTAGCGGGGAACAATGAGCAGTTCTTC. Amino acids: CASSPRLAGNNEQFF.

The chain carries TRBV7-2 and TRBJ2-1; possibly TRBD2 for D (6 bases). Trimming shortened V by 3 bases and J by 9 bases, and 12 bases separated the two germline ends. This CDR3 contains 13 residues. CDR1 and CDR2 (germline): SGHTA, FQGNSA. The CDR3 sequence: CASSFGGNGEQFF. The CDR3 DNA sequence: TGTGCCAGCAGCTTTGGAGGGAATGGTGAGCAGTTCTTC.

The genes are TRBV30 and TRBJ2-2, with D possibly matching TRBD1 (6 bases). The V gene's germline CDR1 is GTSNPN and CDR2 SVGIG (reference sequence). The CDR3 loop spans 14 amino acids. V shed 3 bases and J shed 4 bases, with 12 bases lying between them. The DNA for the CDR3 is TGTGCCTGGAGGCCTAACAGGGTCACCGGGGAGCTGTTTTTT. This codes for CAWRPNRVTGELFF.